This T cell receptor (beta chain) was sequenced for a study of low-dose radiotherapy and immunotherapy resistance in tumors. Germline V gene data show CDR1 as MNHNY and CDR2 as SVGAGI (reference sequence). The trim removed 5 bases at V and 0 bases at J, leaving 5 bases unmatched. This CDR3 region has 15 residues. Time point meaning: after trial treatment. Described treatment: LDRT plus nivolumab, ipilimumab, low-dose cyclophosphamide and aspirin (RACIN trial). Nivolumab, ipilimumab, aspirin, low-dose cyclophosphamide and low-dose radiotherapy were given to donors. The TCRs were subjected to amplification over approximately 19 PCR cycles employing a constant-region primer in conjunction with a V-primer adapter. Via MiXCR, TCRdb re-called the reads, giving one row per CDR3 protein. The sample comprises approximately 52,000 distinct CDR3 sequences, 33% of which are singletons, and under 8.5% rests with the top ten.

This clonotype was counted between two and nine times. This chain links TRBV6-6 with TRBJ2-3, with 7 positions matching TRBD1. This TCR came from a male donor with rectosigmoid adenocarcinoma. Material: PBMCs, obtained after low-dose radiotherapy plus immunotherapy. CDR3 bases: TGTGCCAGCAGTGACAGGGCCGCTAGCACAGATACGCAGTATTTT. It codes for CASSDRAASTDTQYF.